A selection of T cell receptor beta chains follows, all from one sample in a study of cytomegalovirus exposure and HLA in healthy donors. Data came from immunoSEQ multiplex PCR; TCRdb stores just in-frame clones and leaves some out. The sample has fewer than 200,000 clones; approximately 96% are singletons. The sequencing input was PBMCs. Receptor source: a woman between 18 and 29 years old in good health and CMV-seronegative. Each CDR3 is given with its conserved first and last residue. D genes are given only for firm matches. Rows may omit the clone size; those that give it use once, few, many or a size class.

abundance	v_gene	d_gene	j_gene	CDR3aa	CDR3nt
NA	TRBV7-3	TRBD1	TRBJ2-1	CASSFGQDDNEQFF	TGTGCCAGCAGCTTCGGACAGGATGACAATGAGCAGTTCTTC
NA	TRBV18	NA	TRBJ1-2	CASSPPGVYGYTF	TGTGCCAGCTCACCACCCGGGGTCTATGGCTACACCTTC
NA	TRBV19	NA	TRBJ1-2	CASSIAHRVYYGYTF	TGTGCCAGTAGTATAGCCCACAGGGTCTACTATGGCTACACCTTC
NA	TRBV7-8	NA	TRBJ2-7	CASSYSPRQGLLSYEQYF	TGTGCCAGCAGCTATTCTCCTAGGCAGGGACTTCTCTCCTACGAGCAGTACTTC
NA	TRBV9	TRBD1	TRBJ2-7	CASSVQGTGLDEQYF	TGTGCCAGCAGCGTACAAGGGACAGGGTTGGACGAGCAGTACTTC
NA	TRBV9	TRBD2	TRBJ2-1	CASSTGLAYNEQFF	TGTGCCAGCTCAACGGGACTAGCGTACAATGAGCAGTTCTTC
NA	TRBV9	TRBD1	TRBJ2-7	CASSVTGGELHEQYF	TGTGCCAGCAGCGTCACAGGGGGCGAGCTCCACGAGCAGTACTTC
NA	TRBV9	TRBD2	TRBJ2-3	CASSASGITDTQYF	TGTGCCAGCAGTGCTAGCGGGATCACAGATACGCAGTATTTT
NA	TRBV7-9	TRBD2	TRBJ2-5	CASSLGGVAGAQETQYF	TGTGCCAGCAGCTTAGGAGGCGTAGCGGGGGCCCAAGAGACCCAGTACTTC
NA	TRBV7-2	TRBD2	TRBJ2-7	CASSTPSGVSYEQYF	TGTGCCAGCAGCACCCCTAGCGGGGTCTCCTACGAGCAGTACTTC
NA	TRBV2	NA	TRBJ1-6	CASSERQAGGSPLHF	TGTGCCAGCAGTGAAAGGCAGGCTGGCGGGTCACCCCTCCACTTT
NA	TRBV7-2	NA	TRBJ1-4	CASSQGGGTNEKLFF	TGTGCCAGCAGCCAAGGTGGGGGGACTAATGAAAAACTGTTTTTT
NA	TRBV6-4	TRBD2	TRBJ2-2	CASSAAGTSGARQLFF	TGTGCCAGCAGCGCCGCAGGGACTAGCGGGGCCAGACAGCTGTTTTTT
NA	TRBV6-4	NA	TRBJ1-6	CASSDPDSALLYNSPLHF	TGTGCCAGCAGTGACCCCGACAGCGCTCTGCTCTATAATTCACCCCTCCACTTT
NA	TRBV6-5	NA	TRBJ2-1	CASSYGRRYSYNEQFF	TGTGCCAGCAGTTACGGTCGGAGGTACTCCTACAATGAGCAGTTCTTC
NA	TRBV9	NA	TRBJ2-2	CASRGGGELFF	TGTGCCAGCAGAGGAGGGGGGGAGCTGTTTTTT
NA	TRBV7-2	TRBD2	TRBJ2-7	CASSFYSGSTYEQYF	TGTGCCAGCAGCTTTTATAGCGGGTCCACCTACGAGCAGTACTTC
NA	TRBV6-5	NA	TRBJ2-5	CASSTTRETQYF	TGTGCCAGCAGTACCACCAGAGAGACCCAGTACTTC
NA	TRBV13	TRBD2	TRBJ2-3	CASSRAGTSTDTQYF	TGTGCCAGCAGTCGAGCGGGGACTAGCACAGATACGCAGTATTTT
NA	TRBV11-2	TRBD1	TRBJ1-2	CASSLTGVEGGYTF	TGTGCCAGCAGCTTAACAGGGGTGGAGGGTGGCTACACCTTC
NA	TRBV29-1	TRBD1	TRBJ2-3	CSVDGQGKTADTQYF	TGCAGCGTTGACGGACAGGGAAAGACCGCAGATACGCAGTATTTT
NA	TRBV6-1	NA	TRBJ2-3	CASSAIGQDTQYF	TGTGCCAGCAGTGCGATAGGACAAGATACGCAGTATTTT
NA	TRBV6-4	TRBD2	TRBJ2-2	CASSGGDTGELFF	TGTGCCAGCAGCGGGGGGGACACCGGGGAGCTGTTTTTT
once	TRBV6-6	NA	TRBJ1-5	CASSYPQQPQHF	TGTGCCAGCAGTTACCCACAGCAGCCCCAGCATTTT
once	TRBV4-1	NA	TRBJ2-5	CASSQVGGGLETQYF	TGCGCCAGCAGCCAGGTGGGGGGGGGCCTTGAGACCCAGTACTTC
NA	TRBV9	NA	TRBJ1-3	CASSVAGAAGNTIYF	TGTGCCAGCAGCGTAGCAGGGGCGGCTGGAAACACCATATATTTT
once	TRBV6-5	NA	TRBJ2-3	CASRERSTDTQYF	TGTGCCAGCAGGGAGCGAAGCACAGATACGCAGTATTTT
NA	TRBV5-1	TRBD1	TRBJ1-1	CASSRDRETEAFF	TGCGCCAGCAGCCGGGACAGGGAAACTGAAGCTTTCTTT
NA	TRBV9	NA	TRBJ1-1	CASSVEAGNTEAFF	TGTGCCAGCAGCGTAGAAGCAGGGAACACTGAAGCTTTCTTT
NA	TRBV9	NA	TRBJ2-1	CASSVGGGTSAFF	NA
NA	TRBV2	TRBD1	TRBJ1-5	CASCWTGGQPQHF	TGTGCCAGCTGCTGGACAGGGGGCCAGCCCCAGCATTTT
NA	TRBV4-3	NA	TRBJ1-5	CASSRTENQPQHF	TGCGCCAGCAGCCGCACTGAGAATCAGCCCCAGCATTTT
NA	TRBV6-5	NA	TRBJ2-2	CALGRPNTGELFF	TGTGCCCTGGGGAGACCGAACACCGGGGAGCTGTTTTTT
few	TRBV6-5	NA	TRBJ1-2	CASSYVYGSAVTF	TGTGCCAGCAGTTACGTGTACGGGTCAGCGGTCACCTTC
NA	TRBV5-1	NA	TRBJ2-7	CASSWRAGDWEQYF	TGCGCCAGCAGCTGGCGTGCAGGGGATTGGGAGCAGTACTTC
NA	TRBV18	TRBD2	TRBJ2-1	CASSPSGGYNEQFF	TGTGCCAGCTCACCAAGCGGGGGCTACAATGAGCAGTTCTTC
NA	TRBV5-6	TRBD2	TRBJ2-3	CASSLAWRGAHTDTQYF	TGTGCCAGCAGCTTGGCGTGGCGGGGGGCCCACACAGATACGCAGTATTTT
few	TRBV2	NA	TRBJ2-7	CASCGEYEQYF	TGTGCCAGCTGTGGGGAGTACGAGCAGTACTTC
NA	TRBV7-2	NA	TRBJ2-7	CASSPWGDEQYF	TGTGCCAGCAGCCCATGGGGGGACGAGCAGTACTTC
NA	TRBV11-2	TRBD1	TRBJ2-7	CASSLGQGAAYEQYF	TGTGCCAGCAGCTTAGGGCAGGGGGCAGCCTACGAGCAGTACTTC
once	TRBV18	TRBD2	TRBJ2-7	CASSPPGGGSYEQYF	TGTGCCAGCTCACCACCAGGCGGGGGCTCCTACGAGCAGTACTTC
NA	TRBV5-4	NA	TRBJ2-1	CASSPGVIGGTYNEQFF	TGTGCCAGCAGCCCAGGGGTTATTGGGGGAACCTACAATGAGCAGTTCTTC
NA	TRBV6-4	TRBD2	TRBJ2-2	CASSRSSGATGELFF	TGTGCCAGCAGTCGGAGTAGCGGGGCCACCGGGGAGCTGTTTTTT
NA	TRBV7-8	TRBD2	TRBJ2-1	CASSLGGSGGREQFF	TGTGCCAGCAGCTTAGGAGGGAGCGGGGGGCGAGAGCAGTTCTTC
NA	TRBV10-3	NA	TRBJ1-6	CAISDAPDSPLHF	TGTGCCATCAGTGACGCCCCGGATTCACCCCTCCACTTT
NA	TRBV5-5	TRBD1	TRBJ1-6	CASSLHPQGTNSPLHF	TGTGCCAGCAGCCTTCATCCACAGGGGACCAATTCACCCCTCCACTTT
NA	TRBV5-8	TRBD2	TRBJ2-1	CASLPPAGVDWAYNEQFF	TGTGCCAGCCTCCCTCCCGCGGGGGTAGATTGGGCCTACAATGAGCAGTTCTTC
NA	TRBV5-6	NA	TRBJ2-7	CASSFGGGYEQYF	TGTGCCAGCAGCTTCGGAGGTGGGTACGAGCAGTACTTC
NA	TRBV4-3	NA	TRBJ2-2	CASSQAQGDTGELFF	TGCGCCAGCAGCCAAGCCCAGGGCGACACCGGGGAGCTGTTTTTT
NA	TRBV18	NA	TRBJ1-4	CASSPPKGGAANEKLFF	TGTGCCAGCTCACCACCGAAGGGAGGGGCAGCTAATGAAAAACTGTTTTTT
NA	TRBV14	NA	TRBJ2-7	CASSQEGRLDEQYF	TGTGCCAGCAGCCAAGAGGGGCGTCTGGACGAGCAGTACTTC
NA	TRBV5-6	NA	TRBJ1-2	CASSLGNSNYGYTF	TGTGCCAGCAGCTTAGGTAACAGCAACTATGGCTACACCTTC